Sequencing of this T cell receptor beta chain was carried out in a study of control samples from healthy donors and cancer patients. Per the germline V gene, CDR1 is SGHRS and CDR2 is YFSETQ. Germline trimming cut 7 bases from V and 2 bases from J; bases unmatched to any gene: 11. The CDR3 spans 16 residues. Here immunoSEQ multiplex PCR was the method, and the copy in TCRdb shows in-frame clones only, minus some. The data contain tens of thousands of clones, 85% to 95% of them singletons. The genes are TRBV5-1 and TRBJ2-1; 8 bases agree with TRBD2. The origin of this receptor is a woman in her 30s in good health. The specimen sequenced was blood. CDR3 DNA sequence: TGCGCCAGCGCGCTTTGGAAGCGGGGGACCTACAATGAGCAGTTCTTC. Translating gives CASALWKRGTYNEQFF. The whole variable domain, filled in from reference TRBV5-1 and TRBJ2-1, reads KAGVTQTPRYLIKTRGQQVTLSCSPISGHRSVSWYQQTPGQGLQFLFEYFSETQRNKGNFPGRFSGRQFSNSRSEMNVSTLELGDSALYLCASALWKRGTYNEQFFGPGTRLTVL.